The 27 T cell receptor beta chains below were found in one sample sequenced in a study of OX40 agonist ivuxolimab in advanced cancers. Clones were sequenced by immunoSEQ multiplex PCR, and TCRdb holds only the in-frame ones, with some missing. The sample includes tens of thousands of clones, around 80% of them seen just once. The sample was CD4+ or CD8+ T cells sorted from blood, taken in a trial of the OX40 agonist ivuxolimab. These TCRs come from an adult with an advanced solid tumor such as melanoma, head and neck, liver or kidney cancer.

The V call is TRBV11-3, the J call TRBJ2-1, with TRBD2 identical over 8 bases. Germline assignment: CDR1 SGHNT and CDR2 YENEEA. The CDR3 length is 15 residues. Trimming took 4 bases from V and 6 from J; bases not matched to a gene: 8. The CDR3 DNA reads TGTGCCAGCAGCTCGGGTCGCCGGGAGGGCAATGAGCAGTTCTTC. Its protein is CASSSGRREGNEQFF.

The J gene is TRBJ2-2, the V gene TRBV21-1. TRBV21-1 represents a pseudogene. The CDR3 runs to 16 residues. CDR3 nucleotide sequence: TGTGCCAGCAGCAAAGCGAGGACGGTTTTGACCGGGGAGCTGTTTTTT. It specifies CASSKARTVLTGELFF.

V is TRBV9 and J is TRBJ2-2; 10 bases map to TRBD2. Trimming at V came to 0 bases and at J to 7 bases, leaving 6 bases not matched to a gene. Looked up from germline, CDR1 is SGDLS and CDR2 is YYNGEE. The CDR3 extends over 16 amino acids. CDR3 nucleotide sequence: TGTGCCAGCAGCGTAGGTATAGCGGGGGGCCTCGGGGAGCTGTTTTTT. This gives the protein CASSVGIAGGLGELFF.

The chain uses TRBV6-5 and TRBJ1-1; maybe TRBD1 (6 bases). The CDR3 runs 14 residues. Germline V lookup: CDR1 MNHEY, CDR2 SVGAGI. V lost 7 bases and J 0 bases, leaving 12 bases between the germline ends. The CDR3 protein is CASNPGHLNTEAFF. The CDR3 nucleotides are TGTGCCAGCAACCCGGGACACCTGAACACTGAAGCTTTCTTT.

V and J are TRBV7-9 and TRBJ1-5, with D unresolved. V gave up 3 bases and J gave up 3 bases, with 12 bases separating them. This CDR3 has 15 amino acids. Germline V gene sequence: CDR1 SEHNR, CDR2 FQNEAQ (reference sequence). In DNA, the CDR3 is TGTGCCAGCAGCTTCCATGGAGGAAACAATCAGCCCCAGCATTTT. It is translated as CASSFHGGNNQPQHF.

This clone was detected once. The chain is built from TRBV21-1 and TRBJ1-4; the table's D call, TRBD1, has no DNA check behind it. TRBV21-1 corresponds to a pseudogene. This CDR3 region has 12 residues. The CDR3 DNA sequence: TGTGCCGGCGGGACAGGGGATGAAAAACTGTTTTTT. It codes for CAGGTGDEKLFF.

Points on this clone: The same CDR3 arises from other DNA sequences in this sample as well. This chain joins TRBV7-9 and TRBJ2-3; no definite D call. The CDR3 totals 14 residues. Germline V gives CDR1 SEHNR, CDR2 FQNEAQ (reference sequence). Trimming pared 1 base from V and 0 bases from J, leaving 5 bases between. The CDR3 protein is CASSLGLSTDTQYF. CDR3 bases: TGTGCCAGCAGCTTAGGTCTGAGCACAGATACGCAGTATTTT.

As concerns this clone: One end of the junction is discordant with germline, which a read error may explain. This chain links TRBV7-7 with TRBJ2-2, with 10 bases matching TRBD2. Germline assignment: CDR1 SSHAT and CDR2 FNYEAQ (reference sequence). This CDR3 is built from 15 residues. CDR3 nucleotide sequence: TGTGCTAGCAGCCCTCTAGCGGGAGTCATCGGGGAGCTGTTTTTT. The encoded protein is CASSPLAGVIGELFF.

The V and J genes are TRBV6-5 and TRBJ2-3; 10 bases fit TRBD2. Trimming took 6 bases from V and 9 from J; bases not matched to a gene: 6. This CDR3 has 13 amino acids. Germline loops: CDR1 MNHEY, CDR2 SVGAGI. DNA of the CDR3: TGTGCCAGCAGGGTAGCGGGAGGTGGCACGCAGTATTTT. Amino acids: CASRVAGGGTQYF.

The chain combines TRBV5-1 with TRBJ1-4; D unresolved. The CDR3 contains 13 residues. Germline values: CDR1 SGHRS, CDR2 YFSETQ. Trimming stripped 2 bases from V and 12 bases from J, with 14 bases between. CDR3 amino acids: CASSLSSLEELFF. The CDR3 nucleotides are TGCGCCAGCAGCTTAAGCAGCCTTGAGGAACTGTTTTTT.

The gene calls are TRBV5-6 and TRBJ2-2; TRBD2 matches at 15 bases. In germline, CDR1 is SGHDT, CDR2 YYEEEE. The V and J ends lost 2 bases and 4 bases, in that order; junction bases with no gene match: 3. The CDR3 runs 17 residues. CDR3 in amino acids: CASSLGLAGGFTGELFF. In nucleotides, the CDR3 is TGTGCCAGCAGCTTAGGACTAGCGGGAGGGTTCACCGGGGAGCTGTTTTTT.

The gene calls are TRBV4-3 and TRBJ2-7; D ambiguous. V gave up 1 base and J gave up 7 bases, with 14 bases separating them. The germline V gene has CDR1 LGHNA and CDR2 YSLEER. This CDR3 is 14 amino acids long. CDR3: CASSQGSVMGEQYF. Here the CDR3 DNA reads TGCGCCAGCAGCCAAGGATCGGTGATGGGAGAGCAGTACTTC.

This chain uses TRBV9 with TRBJ2-1; D uncertain. CDR1 and CDR2 from the germline V gene are SGDLS and YYNGEE. V was shortened by 3 bases and J by 6 bases, with 13 bases between the two germline ends. CDR3 length equals 14 residues. The CDR3 loop is CASSGPLNFNEQFF. CDR3 sequence (DNA): TGTGCCAGCAGCGGACCCTTAAATTTCAATGAGCAGTTCTTC.

The chain recombines TRBV6-1 with TRBJ1-2; no clear D. The CDR3 covers 15 residues. Germline V gives CDR1 MNHNS, CDR2 SASEGT. V lost 1 base and J 4 bases, leaving 13 bases between the germline ends. CDR3 bases: TGTGCCAGCAGTGAAGTACAGACCCAGTTCTATGGCTACACCTTC. Translated: CASSEVQTQFYGYTF.

The chain employs TRBV7-2 and TRBJ1-2; D unclear. V was cut by 3 bases and J by 7 bases, with 15 bases left in between. Germline V CDR1 and CDR2: SGHTA, FQGNSA. The CDR3 is made up of 14 amino acids. This chain's CDR3 is CASSFEGSSVGYTF. The CDR3 nucleotides are TGTGCCAGCAGCTTCGAGGGTTCTTCGGTTGGCTACACCTTC.

The chain is built from TRBV28 and TRBJ1-4, with TRBD1 as a possible D gene (5 bases). In germline, CDR1 is MDHEN, CDR2 SYDVKM. The CDR3 is made up of 13 amino acids. V was trimmed by 6 bases and J by 8 bases, leaving 13 bases between them. As DNA, the CDR3 is TGTGCCAGCAGAGGGGAACTACGGGAAAAACTGTTTTTT. Translating gives CASRGELREKLFF.

This rearrangement joins TRBV2 to TRBJ2-1; D tentatively reads TRBD1 or TRBD2 (5 bases each). CDR3 length: 14 residues. Trimming took 6 bases from V and 5 from J, leaving 14 bases between them. Looked up from germline, CDR1 is SNHLY and CDR2 is FYNNEI. The CDR3: CASSWDPRNNEQFF. In DNA, the CDR3 is TGTGCCAGCAGCTGGGACCCGCGCAACAATGAGCAGTTCTTC.

This chain links TRBV19 with TRBJ1-1; TRBD1 might be the D (6 bases). The CDR3 has 14 amino acids. The ends were cut back, 4 bases at V and 1 base at J, with 10 bases in the middle. Looked up from germline, CDR1 is LNHDA and CDR2 is SQIVND (reference sequence). DNA for the CDR3: TGTGCCAGTAGTAGAGAACAGGGGAACACTGAAGCTTTCTTT. The encoded protein is CASSREQGNTEAFF.

V is TRBV29-1 and J is TRBJ1-1; no clear D gene. The CDR3 extends over 13 amino acids. Germline V lookup: CDR1 SQVTM, CDR2 ANQGSEA. The V and J ends lost 6 bases and 3 bases respectively, with 14 bases between them. The CDR3 DNA sequence: TGCAGCGTCCCCGGGTTCGGCCACACTGAAGCTTTCTTT. This gives the protein CSVPGFGHTEAFF.

This clone was seen a few times. The gene calls are TRBV11-2 and TRBJ1-2, with D hard to call. With 0 bases removed from V and 8 bases from J, the gap between germline ends came to 16 bases. Germline V gene lookup returns CDR1 SGHAT and CDR2 FQNNGV. The CDR3 is 15 residues long. The CDR3 loop reads CASSLDRSGRAGYTF. The CDR3 nucleotides are TGTGCCAGCAGCTTAGATCGTTCAGGAAGGGCGGGCTACACCTTC.

This clone was detected only a few times. The chain is built from TRBV6-1 and TRBJ1-2; D gene unclear. Germline V lookup: CDR1 MNHNS, CDR2 SASEGT. The V end lost 2 bases, the J end lost 6 bases, and 16 bases lay between the germline ends. The CDR3 is 15 amino acids. The CDR3: CASSESVGVEDGYTF. CDR3 nucleotide sequence: TGTGCCAGCAGTGAAAGTGTTGGGGTCGAGGATGGCTACACCTTC.

V usage is TRBV12-5 and J usage is TRBJ1-2, with TRBD1 identical over 9 bases. V dropped 3 bases and J dropped 8; count of bases not matched to a gene: 10. Germline CDR1 LGHNT, CDR2 FRNRAP. The CDR3 is 15 amino acids. The CDR3 loop reads CASGFAGQGKRGYTF. In nucleotides, the CDR3 is TGTGCTAGTGGTTTCGCAGGACAGGGGAAACGGGGCTACACCTTC. Full variable domain (rest looked up from reference TRBV12-5 and TRBJ1-2): DARVTQTPRHKVTEMGQEVTMRCQPILGHNTVFWYRQTMMQGLELLAYFRNRAPLDDSGMPKDRFSAEMPDATLATLKIQPSEPRDSAVYFCASGFAGQGKRGYTFGSGTRLTVV.

V gene TRBV11-3 combines with J gene TRBJ1-1; D perhaps matches TRBD1 (5 bases). This CDR3 contains 15 residues. Trimming removed 0 bases at V and 0 bases at J, with 8 bases between. The germline V gene has CDR1 SGHNT and CDR2 YENEEA. The CDR3 region is CASSLDQGLNTEAFF. The CDR3 DNA reads as TGTGCCAGCAGCTTAGATCAGGGCCTGAACACTGAAGCTTTCTTT.

This chain uses TRBV19 with TRBJ1-2, with 8 bases lining up with TRBD1. Germline trimming cut 4 bases from V and 5 bases from J; bases unmatched to any gene: 9. The CDR3 runs 15 residues. Germline loops: CDR1 LNHDA, CDR2 SQIVND (reference sequence). CDR3 bases: TGTGCCAGTAGTAGGGAGGGACAGGTGCCGTATGGCTACACCTTC. Translating gives CASSREGQVPYGYTF.

The V call is TRBV6-1, the J call TRBJ1-2; TRBD1 aligns across 7 bases. Trimming cost V 1 base and J 4 bases; bases outside gene matches: 9. CDR1 and CDR2 (germline): MNHNS, SASEGT. The CDR3 covers 16 residues. The CDR3: CASSEGGGFSSYGYTF. For the CDR3, the DNA is TGTGCCAGCAGTGAAGGAGGGGGCTTTTCAAGCTATGGCTACACCTTC.

The chain uses TRBV7-2 and TRBJ2-2; D is ambiguous. The CDR3 runs 16 residues. The V and J ends lost 3 bases and 1 base respectively, with 12 bases between them. CDR1 is SGHTA, CDR2 FQGNSA, per germline. The CDR3: CASSLIELWNTGELFF. CDR3 sequence (DNA): TGTGCCAGCAGCTTGATCGAGTTGTGGAACACCGGGGAGCTGTTTTTT.

This chain connects TRBV6-5 to TRBJ2-1; D tentatively reads TRBD1 or TRBD2 (5 bases each). The length of the CDR3 is 14 residues. CDR1 MNHEY and CDR2 SVGAGI come from the germline V gene. V was pared by 6 bases and J by 4 bases, with 13 bases between. The CDR3 DNA sequence: TGTGCCAGCAGCTCAAGGGGCGGGTACAATGAGCAGTTCTTC. It specifies CASSSRGGYNEQFF.